This T cell receptor beta chain was identified during a study of cytomegalovirus exposure and HLA in healthy donors. PCR was performed using 60 Vbeta and 13 Jbeta primers. The data were produced by immunoSEQ multiplex PCR, yet TCRdb's version contains in-frame clones alone and is incomplete. This sample has roughly 200,000 clones, with approximately 85% found just once. V was trimmed by 1 base and J by 1 base, leaving 13 bases between them. Germline-derived CDR1 and CDR2 are LNHDA and SQIVND (reference sequence). The CDR3 is 17 amino acids. Sequencing was carried out using PBMCs. The source is a middle-aged woman in good health and CMV-seronegative. The J gene is TRBJ2-2, the V gene TRBV19; D may be TRBD2 (6 bases). CDR3 in amino acids: CASSIASGWGNTGELFF. For the CDR3, the DNA is TGTGCCAGTAGTATAGCGAGCGGGTGGGGGAACACCGGGGAGCTGTTTTTT. The variable domain in full, completed from reference TRBV19 and TRBJ2-2, reads DGGITQSPKYLFRKEGQNVTLSCEQNLNHDAMYWYRQDPGQGLRLIYYSQIVNDFQKGDIAEGYSVSREKKESFPLTVTSAQKNPTAFYLCASSIASGWGNTGELFFGEGSRLTVL.